Shown below are 9 T cell receptor beta chains from a single sample sequenced in a study of regulatory T cells in long-lasting Graves disease. Time point reported: newly diagnosed GD, antithyroid drugs for less than 3 months. The TCR library was made from RNA that had been extracted from PBMCs in TRIzol. Through Arm-PCR of CDR3 regions and iRepertoire HTBI primers, TCR beta libraries were built. Each CDR3 protein is one row after TCRdb ran MiXCR on the multiplex PCR reads. The data contain around 450,000 distinct CDR3 sequences, approximately 16% of them singletons. The same sample was also studied in work on T cells in Graves' hyperthyroidism and ophthalmopathy.

Sample: peripheral blood mononuclear cells (PBMCs), taken at new diagnosis, from a patient treated with antithyroid drugs. These receptor sequences come from a woman aged 40-49 years with Graves disease.

This clonotype was counted many times. The chain joins TRBV7-2 to TRBJ2-5; D might be TRBD1 or TRBD2, each matching 8 bases. Trimming took off 4 bases at V and 4 bases at J, with 19 bases between the two ends. The germline V gene encodes CDR1 SGHTA and CDR2 FQGNSA. This CDR3 comprises 16 residues. CDR3 DNA sequence: TGTGCCAGCAGCTCCAGAAGCGGGGGACAGGTAGAGACCCAGTACTTC. Translated, it gives CASSSRSGGQVETQYF.

This clonotype was counted only a few times. The rearrangement joins TRBV5-1 to TRBJ2-5, with 7 bases identical to TRBD1. The CDR3 is 16 amino acids. The ends lost 4 bases at V and 5 bases at J; junction bases unmatched: 14. Per the germline V gene, CDR1 is SGHRS and CDR2 is YFSETQ. This CDR3 is CASSRAAGGTFETQYF. CDR3 DNA: TGCGCCAGCAGCCGGGCTGCAGGGGGTACTTTTGAGACCCAGTACTTC.

This clonotype was found many times. J is TRBJ1-1 and V is TRBV3-1; D gene ambiguous. The CDR3 totals 13 residues. The germline V gene has CDR1 LGHDT and CDR2 YNNKEL (reference sequence). V lost 0 bases, J lost 4 bases, and 6 bases lay in between. Here the CDR3 DNA reads TGTGCCAGCAGCCAAGAGTGGGTCACTGAAGCTTTCTTT. It encodes CASSQEWVTEAFF.

Many counts were recorded for this clonotype. One end of the junction fails to match germline, which may point to a read error. This chain uses TRBV11-2 with TRBJ1-2, with TRBD1 matching 9 bases. From germline, CDR1 is SGHAT and CDR2 FQNNGV. The CDR3 is made up of 13 amino acids. The CDR3 spells CASSIDRGNGYTF. CDR3 DNA sequence: TGTGCCAGCAGCATAGACAGGGGGAACGGCTACACCTTC.

This clonotype was picked up many times. The rearrangement uses TRBV12-3 or TRBV12-4 and TRBJ2-7; D remains ambiguous. V was clipped by 6 bases and J by 6 bases, with 12 bases between them. The CDR3 covers 12 residues. The CDR3 is CASSQNALEQYF. The CDR3 bases are TGTGCCAGCAGCCAAAACGCTCTCGAGCAGTACTTC.

This clonotype has more than one count but fewer than ten. The rearrangement uses TRBV12-3 or TRBV12-4 and TRBJ2-3; D unresolved. V lost 3 bases and J 8 bases, leaving 6 bases between the germline ends. This CDR3 has 11 amino acids. Written as DNA, the CDR3 is TGTGCCAGCAGTTTTAGGAGTACGCAGTATTTT. Translating it yields CASSFRSTQYF.

This clonotype occurred many times. The chain recombines TRBV24-1 with TRBJ2-7, with D maybe TRBD2 (5 bases). This CDR3 spans 16 amino acids. CDR1 is KGHDR, CDR2 SFDVKD, per germline. The V end lost 2 bases, the J end lost 2 bases, and 15 bases lay between the germline ends. The CDR3 DNA sequence: TGTGCCACCAGTGATTGGTGGAGGCCCAGCCCCTACGAGCAGTACTTC. Its protein is CATSDWWRPSPYEQYF.

This clonotype came up many times. The chain recombines TRBV2 with TRBJ2-2, with 13 bases aligning to TRBD2. Germline V gives CDR1 SNHLY, CDR2 FYNNEI. This CDR3 has 16 amino acids. J was trimmed by 6 bases and V by 10 bases; bases with no gene match: 11. CDR3 bases: TGTGCCAACTTAGGACTAGCGGGAGAATTATCCGGGGAGCTGTTTTTT. Its protein is CANLGLAGELSGELFF.

In this sample, this clonotype turned up a few times. The chain is built from TRBV4-1 and TRBJ2-3; 10 nucleotides align to TRBD1. V trimming: 4 bases; J trimming: 5 bases; junction bases outside the gene matches: 12. This CDR3 is built from 17 residues. CDR1 and CDR2 (germline): MGHRA, YSYEKL. This CDR3 reads CASSRTGTGADRDTQYF. Here the CDR3 DNA reads TGCGCCAGCAGCCGGACCGGGACAGGGGCTGATAGAGATACGCAGTATTTT.